This is a list of T cell receptor beta chains from one sample in a study of response to subunit inactivated influenza vaccine. TCRdb passed the RT-PCR reads through MiXCR, listing each CDR3 protein once. The repertoire consists of a few hundred thousand distinct CDR3 sequences, with roughly 20% occurring once and the leading ten covering under 13%. Sample: PBMCs from blood, taken 21 months after vaccination. The receptors derive from a man in his fifties or sixties who received an inactivated influenza vaccine. The CDR3 runs from the conserved cysteine through the conserved F or W. D genes are given only for firm matches. Not all rows give a size; the values are once, few, many and, for expanded clones, a class.

v_call	j_call	clone_size	d_call	cdr3_nt	cdr3_aa
TRBV5-6	TRBJ1-2	.	.	TGTGCCAGCAGCTTGGAGGCGGGGGCCAGAACAGGCTACACCTTC	CASSLEAGARTGYTF
TRBV6-5	TRBJ1-5	.	.	TGTGCCAGCAATTGGGAGGGGGTGAGCAATCAGCCCCAGCATTTT	CASNWEGVSNQPQHF
TRBV4-2	TRBJ2-5	few	.	TGTGCCAGCAGCCATAGGGAGCGGGTGCCGGCCGGGCAAGAGACCCAGTACTTC	CASSHRERVPAGQETQYF
TRBV20-1	TRBJ2-3	few	.	TGCAGTGCTCGACAGGTTTTGGGTGCAGATACGCAGTATTTT	CSARQVLGADTQYF
TRBV20-1	TRBJ1-5	few	TRBD1	TGCAGTGCTAGACAGGGGGCATCGGATCAGCCCCAGCATTTT	CSARQGASDQPQHF
TRBV19	TRBJ2-1	.	TRBD1	TGTGCCAGTAGAGAACCGGGACAGGGTTACAATGAGCAGTTCTTC	CASREPGQGYNEQFF
TRBV28	TRBJ1-2	many	.	TGTGCCAGCTCAAATTCAGGGTTAGCTAACTATGGCTACACCTTC	CASSNSGLANYGYTF
TRBV3-1	TRBJ1-1	.	TRBD1	TGTGCCAGCAGCCTAGCCCGGGACAGGGGAATCGTGAAGGCTTTCTTT	CASSLARDRGIVKAFF
TRBV5-1	TRBJ2-1	many	.	TGCGCCAGCAGCTTAGGCCACAATGAGCAGTTCTTC	CASSLGHNEQFF
TRBV29-1	TRBJ2-3	.	.	TGCAGCGCAGGCAGGGTGACAGATACGCAGTATTTT	CSAGRVTDTQYF
TRBV28	TRBJ2-2	.	TRBD2	TGTGCCAGCGGTCGCAGCGGGAGGAACGGCGGGGAGCTGTTTTTT	CASGRSGRNGGELFF